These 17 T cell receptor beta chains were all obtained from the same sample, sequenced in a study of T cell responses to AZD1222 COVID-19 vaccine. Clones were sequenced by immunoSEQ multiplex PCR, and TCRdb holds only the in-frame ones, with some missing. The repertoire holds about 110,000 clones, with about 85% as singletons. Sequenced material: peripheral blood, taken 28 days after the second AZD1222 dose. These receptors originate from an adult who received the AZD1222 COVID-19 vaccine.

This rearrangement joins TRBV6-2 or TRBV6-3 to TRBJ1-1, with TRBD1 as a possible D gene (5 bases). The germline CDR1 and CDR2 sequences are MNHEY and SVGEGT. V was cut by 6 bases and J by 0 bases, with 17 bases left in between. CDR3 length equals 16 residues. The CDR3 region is CASSSNERGMNTEAFF. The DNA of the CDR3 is TGTGCCAGCAGCTCGAATGAAAGGGGAATGAACACTGAAGCTTTCTTT.

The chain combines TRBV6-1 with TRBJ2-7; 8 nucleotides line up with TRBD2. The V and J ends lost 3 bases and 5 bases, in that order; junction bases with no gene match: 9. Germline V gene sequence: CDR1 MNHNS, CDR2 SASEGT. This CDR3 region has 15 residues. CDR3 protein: CASSDPGLGSHEQYF. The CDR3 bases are TGTGCCAGCAGTGACCCGGGACTAGGTTCCCACGAGCAGTACTTC.

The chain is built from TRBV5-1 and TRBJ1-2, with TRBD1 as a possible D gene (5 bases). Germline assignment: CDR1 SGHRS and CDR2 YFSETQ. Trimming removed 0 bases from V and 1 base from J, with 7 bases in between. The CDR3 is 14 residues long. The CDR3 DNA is TGCGCCAGCAGCTTGGGACAGATTAACTATGGCTACACCTTC. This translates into CASSLGQINYGYTF.

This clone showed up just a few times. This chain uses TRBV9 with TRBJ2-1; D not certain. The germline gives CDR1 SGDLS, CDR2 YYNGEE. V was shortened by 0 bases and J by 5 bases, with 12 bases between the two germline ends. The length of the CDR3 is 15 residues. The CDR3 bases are TGTGCCAGCAGCGTAGCCAGTTATCCAAACAATGAGCAGTTCTTC. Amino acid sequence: CASSVASYPNNEQFF.

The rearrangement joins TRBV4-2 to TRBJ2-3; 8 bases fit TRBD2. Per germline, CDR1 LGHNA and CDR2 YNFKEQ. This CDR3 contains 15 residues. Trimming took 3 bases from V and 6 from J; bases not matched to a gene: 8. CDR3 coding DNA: TGTGCCAGCAGCCAGGTTAGCGGGACCCCTGATACGCAGTATTTT. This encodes CASSQVSGTPDTQYF.

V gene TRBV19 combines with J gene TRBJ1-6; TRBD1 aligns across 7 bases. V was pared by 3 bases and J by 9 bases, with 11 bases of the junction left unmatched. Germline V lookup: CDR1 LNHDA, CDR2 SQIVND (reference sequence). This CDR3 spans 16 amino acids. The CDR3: CASSMQAGQRSSPLHF. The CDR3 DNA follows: TGTGCCAGTAGTATGCAAGCGGGACAGAGAAGTTCACCCCTCCACTTT.

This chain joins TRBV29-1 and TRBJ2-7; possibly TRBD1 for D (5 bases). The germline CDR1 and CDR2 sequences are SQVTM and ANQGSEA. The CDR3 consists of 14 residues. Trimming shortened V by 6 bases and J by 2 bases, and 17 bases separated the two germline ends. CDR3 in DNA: TGCAGCGTAGATACAGGTAGTTATCCCTACGAGCAGTACTTC. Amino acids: CSVDTGSYPYEQYF.

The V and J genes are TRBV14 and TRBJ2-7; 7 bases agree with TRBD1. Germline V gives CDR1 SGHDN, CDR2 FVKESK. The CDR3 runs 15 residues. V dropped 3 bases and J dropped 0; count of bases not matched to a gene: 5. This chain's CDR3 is CASSQWDSNSYEQYF. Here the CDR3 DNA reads TGTGCCAGCAGCCAGTGGGACAGTAACTCCTACGAGCAGTACTTC.

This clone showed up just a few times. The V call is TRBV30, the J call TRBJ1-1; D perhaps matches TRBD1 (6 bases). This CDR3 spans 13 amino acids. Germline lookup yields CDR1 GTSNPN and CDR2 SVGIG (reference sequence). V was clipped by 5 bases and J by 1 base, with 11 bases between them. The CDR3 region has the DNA TGTGCCTGGGAGAGACAGGAGAACACTGAAGCTTTCTTT. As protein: CAWERQENTEAFF.

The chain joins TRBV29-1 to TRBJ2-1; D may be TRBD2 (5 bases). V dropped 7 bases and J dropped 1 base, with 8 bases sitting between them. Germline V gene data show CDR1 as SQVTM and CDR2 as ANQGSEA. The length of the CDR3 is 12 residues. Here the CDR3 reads CSGSGSYNEQFF. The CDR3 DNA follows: TGCAGCGGTTCGGGGTCCTACAATGAGCAGTTCTTC.

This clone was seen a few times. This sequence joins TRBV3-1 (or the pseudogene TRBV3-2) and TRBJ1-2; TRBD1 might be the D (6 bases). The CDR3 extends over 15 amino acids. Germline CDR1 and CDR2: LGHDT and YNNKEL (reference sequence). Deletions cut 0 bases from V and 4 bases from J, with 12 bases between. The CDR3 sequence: CASSQDSGGRYGYTF. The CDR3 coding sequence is TGTGCCAGCAGCCAAGATAGTGGGGGCCGCTATGGCTACACCTTC.

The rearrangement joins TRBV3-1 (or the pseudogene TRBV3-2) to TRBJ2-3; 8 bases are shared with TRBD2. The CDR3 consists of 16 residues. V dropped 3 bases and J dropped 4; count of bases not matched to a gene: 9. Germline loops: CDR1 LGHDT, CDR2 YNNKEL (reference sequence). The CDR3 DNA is TGTGCCAGCAGCCAGCCGTTAGGACTAGCCCCAGATACGCAGTATTTT. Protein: CASSQPLGLAPDTQYF.

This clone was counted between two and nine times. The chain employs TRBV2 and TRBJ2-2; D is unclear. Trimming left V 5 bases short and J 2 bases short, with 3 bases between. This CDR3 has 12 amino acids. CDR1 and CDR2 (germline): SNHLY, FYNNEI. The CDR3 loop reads CASSYNTGELFF. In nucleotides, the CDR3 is TGTGCCAGCAGTTACAACACCGGGGAGCTGTTTTTT.

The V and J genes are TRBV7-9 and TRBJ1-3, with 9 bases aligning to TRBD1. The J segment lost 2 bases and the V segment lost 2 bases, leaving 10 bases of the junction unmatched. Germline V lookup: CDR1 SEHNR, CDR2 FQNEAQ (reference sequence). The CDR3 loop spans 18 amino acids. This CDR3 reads CASSLMGQGLRTGNTIYF. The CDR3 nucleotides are TGTGCCAGCAGCTTAATGGGACAGGGTCTCCGGACTGGAAACACCATATATTTT.

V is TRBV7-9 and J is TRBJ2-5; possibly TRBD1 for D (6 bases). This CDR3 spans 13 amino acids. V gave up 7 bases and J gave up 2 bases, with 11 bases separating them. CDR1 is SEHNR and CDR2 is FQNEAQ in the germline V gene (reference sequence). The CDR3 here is CASTPDRQETQYF. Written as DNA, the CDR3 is TGTGCCAGCACCCCGGACAGACAAGAGACCCAGTACTTC.

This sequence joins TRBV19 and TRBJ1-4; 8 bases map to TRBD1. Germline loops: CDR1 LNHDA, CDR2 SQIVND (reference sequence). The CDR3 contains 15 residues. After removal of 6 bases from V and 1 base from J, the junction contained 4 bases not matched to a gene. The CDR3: CASRGTGGTNEKLFF. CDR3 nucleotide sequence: TGTGCCAGTAGGGGCACAGGGGGAACTAATGAAAAACTGTTTTTT.

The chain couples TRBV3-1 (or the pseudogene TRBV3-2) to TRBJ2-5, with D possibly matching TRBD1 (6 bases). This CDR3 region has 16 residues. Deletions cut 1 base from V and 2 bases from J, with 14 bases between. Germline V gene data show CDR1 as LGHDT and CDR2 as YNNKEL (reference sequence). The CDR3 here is CASSQGLQGRQETQYF. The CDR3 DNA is TGTGCCAGCAGCCAAGGTCTACAGGGCCGACAAGAGACCCAGTACTTC.